This T cell receptor (beta chain) stems from a study of Tregs in tolerant kidney transplant recipients. Unstimulated regulatory T cells (CD4+CD25+CD127-), CD4+CD25- non-regulatory cells, CD4 and CD8 cells were FACS-sorted from thawed PBMCs. The protocol was immunoSEQ multiplex PCR, while the TCRdb copy is restricted to in-frame clones and leaves out a portion. The sample comprises some 65,000 clones, 80% to 85% of which are singletons, and approximately 4% rests with the top ten. General study points: Findings come from small patient numbers and require larger validation.

In regard to this clone: Its antigen is currently unknown.

Looked up from germline, CDR1 is SGHRS and CDR2 is YFSETQ. V was clipped by 3 bases and J by 7 bases, with 11 bases between them. CDR3 length: 13 amino acids. Material: CD4+ T cells from blood. The receptor was isolated from a human donor in good health. The genes are TRBV5-1 and TRBJ1-5, with D possibly TRBD1 on 6 matching bases. As DNA, the CDR3 is TGCGCCAGCAGCTCAGGGGACAAGCAGCCCCAGCATTTT. It specifies CASSSGDKQPQHF.